These 12 T cell receptor beta chains were sequenced from one sample in a study of shared clonotypes between healthy human individuals (dated by TCRdb to about 2020). CD8 naive samples were obtained by positive selection for CCR7 among CD45RO-negative cells, yielding a CD45RA+CCR7+ population from which TemRA cells were excluded. The receptor library was made with the immunoSEQ multiplex PCR assay. Held by TCRdb, this immuneACCESS table contains in-frame sequences only and omits some clones. Under half of the omission traces to an unresolved V gene where checked; the cause of the rest is unknown. The sample has 550,000 to 650,000 clones on record, 90% to 97% of them singletons. Approximately 0.12% of the sample lies in the top ten. The sequenced sample was naive CD8+ T cells sorted from blood. The cell subset or site label on this specimen signifies: CD45RA+CCR7+. Source of these receptors: a woman under 40 in good health.

About this clone itself: Other nucleotide sequences in the sample specify the same CDR3. The J gene is TRBJ2-7, the V gene TRBV20-1; D gene uncertain. Trimming cost V 5 bases and J 0 bases, with 5 bases left between them. Germline lookup yields CDR1 DFQATT and CDR2 SNEGSKA (reference sequence). CDR3 length: 11 amino acids. In DNA, the CDR3 is TGCAGTGCTCGCCTCTCCTACGAGCAGTACTTC. It codes for CSARLSYEQYF.

The chain is built from TRBV27 and TRBJ1-5, with a weak D call TRBD1 (5 bases). Germline V gene data show CDR1 as MNHEY and CDR2 as SMNVEV (reference sequence). CDR3 length: 14 residues. Trimming cost V 5 bases and J 0 bases, with 8 bases left between them. This CDR3 is CASSPGSSNQPQHF. The CDR3 coding sequence is TGTGCCAGCAGTCCAGGGTCTAGCAATCAGCCCCAGCATTTT.

J is TRBJ1-5 and V is TRBV10-3; perhaps TRBD1 as D (5 bases). Germline loops: CDR1 ENHRY, CDR2 SYGVKD. V was pared by 0 bases and J by 6 bases, with 18 bases between. This CDR3 is built from 17 residues. The CDR3 loop reads CAISESRSQGGGQPQHF. The CDR3 coding sequence is TGTGCCATCAGTGAGTCGAGGTCCCAGGGTGGGGGTCAGCCCCAGCATTTT.

The chain couples TRBV4-2 to TRBJ2-1; TRBD2 matches at 10 bases. V was clipped by 4 bases and J by 4 bases; unmatched bases: 13. Germline CDR1 is LGHNA and CDR2 is YNFKEQ. The CDR3 runs 18 residues. CDR3 nucleotide sequence: TGTGCCAGCAGCCCCGTCGGGACTTCTAGCGGGAGTTACAATGAGCAGTTCTTC. This translates into CASSPVGTSSGSYNEQFF.

The V and J genes are TRBV5-4 and TRBJ2-7, with D perhaps matching TRBD2 (5 bases). V lost 4 bases and J 5 bases, leaving 19 bases between the germline ends. The CDR3 runs 15 residues. Germline V CDR1 and CDR2: SGHNT, YYREEE (reference sequence). The CDR3 DNA is TGTGCCAGCAGCCCATCGGAGGCCGCCGGCGACGAGCAGTACTTC. This gives the protein CASSPSEAAGDEQYF.

The rearrangement links TRBV5-6 to TRBJ1-1; D unclear. Germline V gives CDR1 SGHDT, CDR2 YYEEEE. Trimming cost V 5 bases and J 7 bases, with 12 bases left between them. The CDR3 spans 12 residues. The DNA of the CDR3 is TGTGCCAGCAGTGGGGAGAGTTTTGAAGCTTTCTTT. Amino acids: CASSGESFEAFF.

V gene TRBV27 combines with J gene TRBJ2-5; no clear D gene. TRBJ2-7 explains the end of the DNA better; the J call may be wrong. Germline V CDR1 and CDR2: MNHEY, SMNVEV (reference sequence). The CDR3 sequence is 12 residues long. The CDR3 nucleotides read TGTGCCAGCAGTTTCTCTGGCTTCGAGCAGTACTTC. The encoded protein is CASSFSGFEQYF.

This clone was observed a single time. The V gene is TRBV7-9, the J gene TRBJ1-1; D not resolved. This CDR3 comprises 12 residues. Trimming removed 5 bases from V and 2 bases from J, with 6 bases in between. Germline lookup yields CDR1 SEHNR and CDR2 FQNEAQ (reference sequence). As DNA, the CDR3 is TGTGCCAGCAGCATCATTAACACTGAAGCTTTCTTT. Its translation is CASSIINTEAFF.

V usage is TRBV5-1 and J usage is TRBJ2-3; no clear D gene. Deletions cut 0 bases from V and 0 bases from J, with 14 bases between. Germline assignment: CDR1 SGHRS and CDR2 YFSETQ. The CDR3 length is 17 residues. The CDR3 nucleotides are TGCGCCAGCAGCTTGGGCTTGGACGAATATAGCACAGATACGCAGTATTTT. It specifies CASSLGLDEYSTDTQYF.

The chain has TRBV4-1 and TRBJ2-1; D unclear. Trimming left V 1 base short and J 7 bases short, with 14 bases between. CDR1 is MGHRA and CDR2 is YSYEKL in the germline V gene. The CDR3 has 15 residues. The DNA for the CDR3 is TGCGCCAGCAGCCAAGTTCAAGGGAATAGGAATGAGCAGTTCTTC. This gives the protein CASSQVQGNRNEQFF.

V is TRBV27 and J is TRBJ2-1; possibly TRBD2 for D (6 bases). CDR1 is MNHEY, CDR2 SMNVEV, per germline (reference sequence). Between the trimmed V and J ends, which lost 8 bases and 0 bases, there was a span of 17 bases. The CDR3 contains 16 residues. CDR3 residues: CASRYGGFGSYNEQFF. For the CDR3, the DNA is TGTGCCAGCCGATATGGGGGGTTTGGCTCCTACAATGAGCAGTTCTTC.

V gene TRBV4-2 combines with J gene TRBJ2-7, with D perhaps matching TRBD1 or TRBD2 (6 bases each). The CDR3 has 14 amino acids. The V and J ends lost 0 bases and 5 bases respectively, with 11 bases between them. CDR1 is LGHNA and CDR2 is YNFKEQ in the germline V gene. The CDR3 here is CASSQEGGHNEQYF. DNA of the CDR3: TGTGCCAGCAGCCAAGAAGGGGGGCACAACGAGCAGTACTTC.